The 2 T cell receptor beta chains presented below share a single source sample, sequenced in a study of T cell responses to AZD1222 COVID-19 vaccine. Generated by immunoSEQ multiplex PCR, the TCRdb table keeps only in-frame clones and is missing some. The sample records about 140,000 clones, more than 80% being singletons. The sample was peripheral blood, taken on day 0 of AZD1222 vaccination. The receptors were gathered from an adult in good health.

This clone occurred once. The chain combines TRBV6-2 or TRBV6-3 with TRBJ1-1, with 7 bases identical to TRBD1. V dropped 2 bases and J dropped 0; count of bases not matched to a gene: 3. Germline CDR1 MNHEY, CDR2 SVGEGT. This CDR3 region has 15 residues. CDR3 DNA sequence: TGTGCCAGCAGTTACGCCGGGACAGTGAACACTGAAGCTTTCTTT. It translates to CASSYAGTVNTEAFF.

CDR3 protein: CASSPPPGNQPQHF. In DNA form, the CDR3 reads TGTGCCAGCTCACCACCGCCTGGCAATCAGCCCCAGCATTTT. This sequence joins TRBV18 and TRBJ1-5; D is undetermined. Germline CDR1 KGHSH, CDR2 LQKENI. This CDR3 region has 14 residues. Trimming left V 0 bases short and J 2 bases short, with 5 bases between.